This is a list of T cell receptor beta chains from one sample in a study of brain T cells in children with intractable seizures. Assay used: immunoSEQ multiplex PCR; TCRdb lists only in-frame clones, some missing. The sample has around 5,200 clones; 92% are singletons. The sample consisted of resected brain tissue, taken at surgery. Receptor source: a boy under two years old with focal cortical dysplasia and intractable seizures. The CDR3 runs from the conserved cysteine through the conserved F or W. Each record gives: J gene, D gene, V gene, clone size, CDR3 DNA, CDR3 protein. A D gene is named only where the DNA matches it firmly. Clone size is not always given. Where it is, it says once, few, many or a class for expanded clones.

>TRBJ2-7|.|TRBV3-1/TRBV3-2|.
TGTGCCAGCAGCCAAGCGAGTCAACGAGGATGGGACGAGCAGTACTTC
CASSQASQRGWDEQYF
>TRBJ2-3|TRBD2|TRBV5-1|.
TGCGCCAGCAACCTAGCGGGAGGTAGCACAGATACGCAGTATTTT
CASNLAGGSTDTQYF
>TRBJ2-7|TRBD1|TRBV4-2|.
TGTGCCAGCAGCCAACTTGACAGGGGGCTCGAGCAGTACTTC
CASSQLDRGLEQYF
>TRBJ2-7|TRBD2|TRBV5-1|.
TGCGCCAGCAGCTCAGCGGGGGCTATTTCCTACGAGCAGTACTTC
CASSSAGAISYEQYF
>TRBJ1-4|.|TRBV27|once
TGTGCCAGCAGTTTCCCCCGGGCGGATGAAAAACTGTTTTTT
CASSFPRADEKLFF
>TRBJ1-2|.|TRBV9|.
TGTGCCAGCAGCGTAGGGTGGAACTATGGCTACACCTTC
CASSVGWNYGYTF
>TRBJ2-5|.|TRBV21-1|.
TGTGCCAGCAGCAAAGCAGAGGACAGGGTCTACCTCGAGACCCAGTACTTC
CASSKAEDRVYLETQYF
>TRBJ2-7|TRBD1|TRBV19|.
TGTGCCAGTAGTACCCACCCCGGACAGGGTGGCTACGAGCAGTACTTC
CASSTHPGQGGYEQYF
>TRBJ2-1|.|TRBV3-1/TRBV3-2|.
TGTGCCAGCAGCCCCCGGACTACCGCCTACAATGAGCAGTTCTTC
CASSPRTTAYNEQFF
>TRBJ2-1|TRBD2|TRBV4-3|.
TGCGCCAGCAGCCAGACTAGCGGGAGGTACAATGAGCAGTTCTTC
CASSQTSGRYNEQFF
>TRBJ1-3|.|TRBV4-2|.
TGTGCCAGCAGCCAAGTGGTCACCGACTCTGGAAACACCATATATTTT
CASSQVVTDSGNTIYF
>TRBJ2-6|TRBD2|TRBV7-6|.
TGTGCCAGCAGCTTACTAGCGGGGGGGCTTGGGGCCAACGTCCTGACTTTC
CASSLLAGGLGANVLTF
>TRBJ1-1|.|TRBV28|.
TGTGCCAGCAGGCAGGTTGGGGTGAACACTGAAGCTTTCTTT
CASRQVGVNTEAFF
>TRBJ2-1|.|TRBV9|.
TGTGCCAGCAGCGAAAGCTTGGGGACAAATGAGCAGTTCTTC
CASSESLGTNEQFF
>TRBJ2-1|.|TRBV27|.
TGTGCCAGCAGTCCCTTCATTCCCAATGAGCAGTTCTTC
CASSPFIPNEQFF
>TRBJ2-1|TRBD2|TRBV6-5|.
TGTGCCAGCAGTTACTCGAGCGGGACTTACAATGAGCAGTTCTTC
CASSYSSGTYNEQFF
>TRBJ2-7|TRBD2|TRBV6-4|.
TGTGCCAGCAGTGACTCGGAGCGGGGGCAGCAGTACTTC
CASSDSERGQQYF
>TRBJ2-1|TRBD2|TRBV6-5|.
TGTGCCAGCAGTCCAAGCGGGGGTGCCTACAATGAGCAGTTCTTC
CASSPSGGAYNEQFF
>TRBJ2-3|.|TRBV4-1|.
TGCGCCAGCAGCCAAGATCCGAGGGGGGGCGTGAGCACAGATACGCAGTATTTT
CASSQDPRGGVSTDTQYF
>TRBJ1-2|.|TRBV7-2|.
TGTGCCAGCAGCTTTATTCGGGTAGGAGACTATGGCTACACCTTC
CASSFIRVGDYGYTF
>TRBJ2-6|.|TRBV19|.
TGTGCCAGTAGTCCAGTGGCAGGTCCCTCTGGGGCCAACGTCCTGACTTTC
CASSPVAGPSGANVLTF
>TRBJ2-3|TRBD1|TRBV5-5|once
TGTGCCAGCAGCTTGTTAGGACAGGGCGCAGATACGCAGTATTTT
CASSLLGQGADTQYF
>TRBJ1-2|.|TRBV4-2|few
TGTGCCAGCAGCCCGGACAGCTATGGCTACACCTTC
CASSPDSYGYTF
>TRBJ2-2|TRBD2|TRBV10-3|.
TGTGGGACTAGCGGGAACACCGGGGAGCTGTTTTTT
CGTSGNTGELFF
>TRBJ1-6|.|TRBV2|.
TGTGCCAGCACCCCGGAAAGGGGTTATAATTCACCCCTCCACTTT
CASTPERGYNSPLHF
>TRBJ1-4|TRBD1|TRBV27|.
TGTGCCAGCAGTCCACCGGGACAGGGGAATGAAAAACTGTTTTTT
CASSPPGQGNEKLFF
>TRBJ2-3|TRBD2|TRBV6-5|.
TGTGCCAGCAACCCTAGCGGGAGTGAGGATACGCAGTATTTT
CASNPSGSEDTQYF
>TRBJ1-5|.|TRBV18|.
TGTGCCAGCTCACGTCCGGAGGTCGATAGCAATCAGCCCCAGCATTTT
CASSRPEVDSNQPQHF
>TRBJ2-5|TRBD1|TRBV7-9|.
TGTGCCAGCAGCAACAGCGAGCGACAGGGGTGGGGGACGGAGACCCAGTACTTC
CASSNSERQGWGTETQYF
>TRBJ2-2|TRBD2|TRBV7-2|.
TGTGCCAGCAGCCCTCCGGGACTACTGAACACCGGGGAGCTGTTTTTT
CASSPPGLLNTGELFF
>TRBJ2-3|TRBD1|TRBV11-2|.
TGTGCCAGCAGCTTACAAAGGACAGGAGAAGATACGCAGTATTTT
CASSLQRTGEDTQYF
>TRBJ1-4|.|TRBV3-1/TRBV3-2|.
TGTGCCAGCAGCCAACTGCCTTGGGCAGGAGGTAATGAAAAACTGTTTTTT
CASSQLPWAGGNEKLFF
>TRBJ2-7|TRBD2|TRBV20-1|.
TGCAGTGCTACTGACGGACTAGCGGGAGACGAGCAGTACTTC
CSATDGLAGDEQYF
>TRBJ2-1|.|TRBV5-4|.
TGTGCCAGCAGCCTACCGTCGGGGAATGAGCAGTTCTTC
CASSLPSGNEQFF
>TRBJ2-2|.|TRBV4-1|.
TGCGCCAGCAGACAACTGGGGGACGGGGAGCTGTTTTTT
CASRQLGDGELFF
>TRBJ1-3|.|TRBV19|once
TGTGCCAGTAGTATAGACCCCAGGGGCGCAGTATCTGGAAACACCATATATTTT
CASSIDPRGAVSGNTIYF
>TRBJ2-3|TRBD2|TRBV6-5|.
TGTGCCAGCAGTTACACACCTAGCGGGGGGGCAGATACGCAGTATTTT
CASSYTPSGGADTQYF
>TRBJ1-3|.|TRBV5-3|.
TGTGCCAGAAGCTTATGTCCCGTCCGGGTGCGCCGAAACACCATATATTTT
CARSLCPVRVRRNTIYF
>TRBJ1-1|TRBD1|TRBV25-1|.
TGTGCCAGCAGTTCGACAGGGAGCACTGAAGCTTTCTTT
CASSSTGSTEAFF
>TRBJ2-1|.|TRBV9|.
TGTGCCAGCAGCGCCCGACATGGTCCCCGGTTCTACAATGAGCAGTTCTTC
CASSARHGPRFYNEQFF
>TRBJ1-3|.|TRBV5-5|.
TGTGCCAGCAGCTTGGCCGGGGGGTACTACTCTGGAAACACCATATATTTT
CASSLAGGYYSGNTIYF
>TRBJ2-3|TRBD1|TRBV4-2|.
TGTGCCAGCAGCGAAGAACTCCGGGACAGGGGGCTTCCGGGCACAGATACGCAGTATTTT
CASSEELRDRGLPGTDTQYF
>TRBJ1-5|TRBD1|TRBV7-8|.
TGTGCCAGCAGCGCCTTTGCACAGGGGGCCAGGCAGCCCCAGCATTTT
CASSAFAQGARQPQHF
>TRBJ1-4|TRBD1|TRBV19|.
TGTGCCAGTAGATTCGACAGGGGAGGGAGAGATGAAAAACTGTTTTTT
CASRFDRGGRDEKLFF
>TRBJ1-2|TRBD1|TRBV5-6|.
TGTGCCAGCAGCCTGGGACAGGGGGCCCCCCACACCTTC
CASSLGQGAPHTF
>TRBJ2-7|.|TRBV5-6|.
TGTGCCAGCAGCTTGAAGGGGTACTACGAGCAGTACTTC
CASSLKGYYEQYF
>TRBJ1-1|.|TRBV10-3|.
TGTGCCATCAGGGCAGGCTTCATGAACACTGAAGCTTTCTTT
CAIRAGFMNTEAFF
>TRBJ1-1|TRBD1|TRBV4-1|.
TGCGCCAGCAGCCAATTAGGCAGGGGGTATTTTGCTTTCTTT
CASSQLGRGYFAFF
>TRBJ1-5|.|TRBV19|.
TGTGCCAGTAGTATCCGACAGGTCTATCAGCCCCAGCATTTT
CASSIRQVYQPQHF
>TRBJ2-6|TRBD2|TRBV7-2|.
TGTGCCAGCAGCTTATCAGCGGGGGGGCTCGGGGCCAACGTCCTGACTTTC
CASSLSAGGLGANVLTF